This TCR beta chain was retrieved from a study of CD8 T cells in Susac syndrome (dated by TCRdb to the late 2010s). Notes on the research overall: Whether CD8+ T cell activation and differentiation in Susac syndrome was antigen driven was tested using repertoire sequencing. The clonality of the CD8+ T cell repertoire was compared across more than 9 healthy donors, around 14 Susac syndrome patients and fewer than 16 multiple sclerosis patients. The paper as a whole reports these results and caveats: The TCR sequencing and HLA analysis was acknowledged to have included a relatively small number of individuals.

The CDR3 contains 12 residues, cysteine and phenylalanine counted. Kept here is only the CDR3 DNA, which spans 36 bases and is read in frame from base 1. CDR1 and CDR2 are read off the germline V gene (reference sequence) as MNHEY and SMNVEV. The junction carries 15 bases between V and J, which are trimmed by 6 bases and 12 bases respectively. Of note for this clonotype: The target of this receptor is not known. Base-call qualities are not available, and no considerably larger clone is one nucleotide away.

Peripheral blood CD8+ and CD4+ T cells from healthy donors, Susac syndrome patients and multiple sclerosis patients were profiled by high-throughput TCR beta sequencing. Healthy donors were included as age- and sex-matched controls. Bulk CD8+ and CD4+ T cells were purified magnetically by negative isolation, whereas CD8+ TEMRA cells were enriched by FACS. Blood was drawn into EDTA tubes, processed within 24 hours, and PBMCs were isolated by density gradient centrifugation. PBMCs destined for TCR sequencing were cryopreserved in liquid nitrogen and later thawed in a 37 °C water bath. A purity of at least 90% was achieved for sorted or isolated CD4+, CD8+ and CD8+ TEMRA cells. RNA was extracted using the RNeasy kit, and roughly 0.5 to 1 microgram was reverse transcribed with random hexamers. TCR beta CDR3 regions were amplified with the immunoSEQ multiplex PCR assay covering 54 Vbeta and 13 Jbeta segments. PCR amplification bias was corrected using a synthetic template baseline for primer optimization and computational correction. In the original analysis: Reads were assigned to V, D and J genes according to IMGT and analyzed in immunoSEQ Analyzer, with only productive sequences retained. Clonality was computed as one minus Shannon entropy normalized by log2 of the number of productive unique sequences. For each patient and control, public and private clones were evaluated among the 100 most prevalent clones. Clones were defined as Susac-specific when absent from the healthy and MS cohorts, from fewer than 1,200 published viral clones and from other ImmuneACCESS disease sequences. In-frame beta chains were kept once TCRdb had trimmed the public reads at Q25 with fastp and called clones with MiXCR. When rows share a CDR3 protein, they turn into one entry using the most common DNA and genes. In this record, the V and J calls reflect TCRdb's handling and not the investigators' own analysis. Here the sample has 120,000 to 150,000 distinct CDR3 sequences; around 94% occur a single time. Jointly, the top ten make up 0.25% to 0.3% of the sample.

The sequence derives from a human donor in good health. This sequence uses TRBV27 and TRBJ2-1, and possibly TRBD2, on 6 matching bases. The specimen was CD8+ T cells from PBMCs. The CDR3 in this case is CASSARDLGQFF. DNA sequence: TGTGCCAGCAGCGCTCGGGACTTAGGGCAGTTCTTC.